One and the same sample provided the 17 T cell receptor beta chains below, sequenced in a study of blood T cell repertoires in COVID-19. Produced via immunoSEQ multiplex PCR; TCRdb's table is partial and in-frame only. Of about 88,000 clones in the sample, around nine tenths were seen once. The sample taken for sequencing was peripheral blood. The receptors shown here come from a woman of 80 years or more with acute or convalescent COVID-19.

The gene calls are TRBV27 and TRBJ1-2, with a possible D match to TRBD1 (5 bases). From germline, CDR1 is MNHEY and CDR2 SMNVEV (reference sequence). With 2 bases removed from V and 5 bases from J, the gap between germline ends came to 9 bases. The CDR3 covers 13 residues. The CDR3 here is CASSLTGHYGYTF. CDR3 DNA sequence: TGTGCCAGCAGTTTAACAGGTCATTATGGCTACACCTTC.

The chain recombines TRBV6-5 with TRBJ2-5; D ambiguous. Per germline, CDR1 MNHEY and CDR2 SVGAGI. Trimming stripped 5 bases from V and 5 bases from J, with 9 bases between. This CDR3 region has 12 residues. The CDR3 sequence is CASSPLRETQYF. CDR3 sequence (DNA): TGTGCCAGCAGTCCATTGAGGGAGACCCAGTACTTC.

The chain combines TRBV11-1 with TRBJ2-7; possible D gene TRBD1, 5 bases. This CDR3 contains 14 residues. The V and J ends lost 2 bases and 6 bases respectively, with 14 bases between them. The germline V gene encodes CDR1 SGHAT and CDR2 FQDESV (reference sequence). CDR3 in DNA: TGTGCCAGCAGCTTACAGGGCGTCGCTGCCGAGCAGTACTTC. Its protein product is CASSLQGVAAEQYF.

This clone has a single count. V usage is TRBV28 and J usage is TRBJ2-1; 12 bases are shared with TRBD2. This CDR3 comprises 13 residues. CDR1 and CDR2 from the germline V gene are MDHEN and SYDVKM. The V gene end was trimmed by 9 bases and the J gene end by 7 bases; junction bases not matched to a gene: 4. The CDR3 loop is CASMTSGSNEQFF. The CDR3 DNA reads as TGTGCCAGTATGACTAGCGGGAGTAATGAGCAGTTCTTC.

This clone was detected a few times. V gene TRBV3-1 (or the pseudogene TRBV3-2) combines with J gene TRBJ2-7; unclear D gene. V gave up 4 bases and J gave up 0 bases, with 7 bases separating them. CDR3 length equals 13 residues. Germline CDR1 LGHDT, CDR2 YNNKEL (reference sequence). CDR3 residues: CASSPTASYEQYF. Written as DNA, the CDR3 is TGTGCCAGCAGCCCGACTGCCTCCTACGAGCAGTACTTC.

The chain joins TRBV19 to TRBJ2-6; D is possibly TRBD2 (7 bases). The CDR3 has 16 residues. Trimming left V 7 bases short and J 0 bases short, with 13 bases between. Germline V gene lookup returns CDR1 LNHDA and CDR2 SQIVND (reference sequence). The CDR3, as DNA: TGTGCCAGTACCGAGGGGGGGATCTCTGGGGCCAACGTCCTGACTTTC. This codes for CASTEGGISGANVLTF.

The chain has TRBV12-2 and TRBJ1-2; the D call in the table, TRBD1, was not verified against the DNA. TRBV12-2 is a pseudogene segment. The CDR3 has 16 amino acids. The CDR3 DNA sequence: TGTGCAAGTCGCTCCGGACGGGACAGGGAAAACTATGGCTACACCTTC. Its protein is CASRSGRDRENYGYTF.

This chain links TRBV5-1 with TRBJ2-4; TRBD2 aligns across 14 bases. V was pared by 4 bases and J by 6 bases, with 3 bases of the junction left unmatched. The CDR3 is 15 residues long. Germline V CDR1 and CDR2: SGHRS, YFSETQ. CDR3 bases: TGCGCCAGCAGCGGAGGACTAGCGGGGGGAAACATTCAGTACTTC. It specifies CASSGGLAGGNIQYF. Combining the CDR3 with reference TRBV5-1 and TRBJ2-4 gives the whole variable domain KAGVTQTPRYLIKTRGQQVTLSCSPISGHRSVSWYQQTPGQGLQFLFEYFSETQRNKGNFPGRFSGRQFSNSRSEMNVSTLELGDSALYLCASSGGLAGGNIQYFGAGTRLSVL.

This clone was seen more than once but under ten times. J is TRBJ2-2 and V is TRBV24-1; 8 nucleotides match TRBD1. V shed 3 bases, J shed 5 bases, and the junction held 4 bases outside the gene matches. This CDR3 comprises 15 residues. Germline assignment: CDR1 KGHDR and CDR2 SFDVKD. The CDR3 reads CATSDVRGLTGELFF. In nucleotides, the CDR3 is TGTGCCACCAGTGATGTCAGGGGGCTGACCGGGGAGCTGTTTTTT.

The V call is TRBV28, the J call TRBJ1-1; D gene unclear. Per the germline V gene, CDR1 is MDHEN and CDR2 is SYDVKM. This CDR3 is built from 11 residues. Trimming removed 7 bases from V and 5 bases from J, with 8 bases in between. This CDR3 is CASTQWTEAFF. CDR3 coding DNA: TGTGCCAGCACCCAGTGGACTGAAGCTTTCTTT.

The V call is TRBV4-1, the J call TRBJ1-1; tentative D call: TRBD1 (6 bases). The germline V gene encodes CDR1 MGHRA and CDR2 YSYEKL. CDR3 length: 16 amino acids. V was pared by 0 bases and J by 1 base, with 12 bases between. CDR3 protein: CASSQDTDSSNTEAFF. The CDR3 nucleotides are TGCGCCAGCAGCCAAGATACGGACAGTTCGAACACTGAAGCTTTCTTT.

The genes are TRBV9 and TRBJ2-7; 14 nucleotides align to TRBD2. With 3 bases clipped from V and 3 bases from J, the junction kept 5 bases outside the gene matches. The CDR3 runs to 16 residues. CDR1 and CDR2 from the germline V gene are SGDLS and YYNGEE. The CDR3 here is CASSEGLAGALYEQYF. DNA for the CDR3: TGTGCCAGCAGCGAGGGACTAGCGGGAGCGCTCTACGAGCAGTACTTC.

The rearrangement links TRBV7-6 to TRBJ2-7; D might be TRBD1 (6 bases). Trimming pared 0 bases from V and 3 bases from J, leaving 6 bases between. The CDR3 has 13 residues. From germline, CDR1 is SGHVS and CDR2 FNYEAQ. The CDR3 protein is CASSLADSYEQYF. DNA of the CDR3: TGTGCCAGCAGCTTAGCGGACAGCTACGAGCAGTACTTC.

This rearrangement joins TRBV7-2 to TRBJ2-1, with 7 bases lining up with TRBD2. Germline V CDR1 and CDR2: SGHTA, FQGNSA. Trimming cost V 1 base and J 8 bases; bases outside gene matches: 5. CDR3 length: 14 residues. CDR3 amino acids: CASSLGGRGYEQFF. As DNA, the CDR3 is TGTGCCAGCAGCTTAGGCGGGAGAGGATATGAGCAGTTCTTC.

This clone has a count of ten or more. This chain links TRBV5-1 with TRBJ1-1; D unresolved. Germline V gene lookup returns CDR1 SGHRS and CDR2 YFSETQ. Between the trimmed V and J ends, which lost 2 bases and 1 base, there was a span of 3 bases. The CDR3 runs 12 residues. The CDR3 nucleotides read TGCGCCAGCAGCTTCCAGAACACTGAAGCTTTCTTT. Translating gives CASSFQNTEAFF.

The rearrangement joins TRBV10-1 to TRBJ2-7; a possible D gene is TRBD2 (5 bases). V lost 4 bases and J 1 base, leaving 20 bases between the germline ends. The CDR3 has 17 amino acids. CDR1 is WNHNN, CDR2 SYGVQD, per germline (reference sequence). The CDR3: CASSGCGPRERSYEQYF. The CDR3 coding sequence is TGCGCCAGCAGTGGGTGTGGACCCCGGGAACGGTCCTACGAGCAGTACTTC.

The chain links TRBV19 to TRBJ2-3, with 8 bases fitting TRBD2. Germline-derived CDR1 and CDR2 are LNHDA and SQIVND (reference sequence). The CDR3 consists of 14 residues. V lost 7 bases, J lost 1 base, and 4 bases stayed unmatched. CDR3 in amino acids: CASMVSGGTDTQYF. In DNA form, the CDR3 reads TGTGCCAGTATGGTTAGCGGGGGCACAGATACGCAGTATTTT.